These T cell receptor beta chains were read from a single sample in a study of blood T cells in healthy people across ages. TCRdb used MiXCR to reprocess the 5' RACE reads, holding one entry per CDR3 protein. This sample has about 770,000 distinct CDR3 sequences; around two fifths occur once, and the top ten carry around 21%. Sequencing used blood. The source of these receptors is a man aged 55 to 70 in good health. The CDR3 runs from the conserved cysteine through the conserved F or W. The D gene is left open where the match is weak. Where a row states a size, it is once, few, many or the class of an expanded clone; other rows omit it.

d_call j_call v_call clone_size cdr3_nt cdr3_aa
TRBD2 TRBJ2-5 TRBV2 NA TGTGCCAGCAGTGATTACCGGGACTACTCCGGAGAGACCCAGTACTTC CASSDYRDYSGETQYF
NA TRBJ2-5 TRBV15 few TGTGCCACCAGCAGAGATTATAGGCGGCAAGAGACCCAGTACTTC CATSRDYRRQETQYF
NA TRBJ2-1 TRBV6-1 NA TGTGCCAGCAGGGGACGCGGGCTCAGGCCCCACTCTTACTCCGACAATGAGCAGTTCTTC CASRGRGLRPHSYSDNEQFF
NA TRBJ2-4 TRBV7-9 few TGTGCCAGCAGCGCCACGACAGCAAACATTCAGTACTTC CASSATTANIQYF
TRBD2 TRBJ2-3 TRBV13 NA TGTGCCAGCACGCTCGGAACTAGCGGGGCCGGGGGCACAGATACGCAGTATTTT CASTLGTSGAGGTDTQYF
NA TRBJ2-7 TRBV29-1 few TGCAGCGTTGTGGGCAGAACCTACGAGCAGTACTTC CSVVGRTYEQYF
NA TRBJ2-6 TRBV20-1 few TGCAGTGCTGCACCGGACAGACTGATCTCTGGGGCCAACGTCCTGACTTTC CSAAPDRLISGANVLTF
TRBD1 TRBJ1-2 TRBV6-2/TRBV6-3 NA TGTGCCAGCGGCCCGGGACAGGGACGTGACTATGGCTACACCTTC CASGPGQGRDYGYTF
TRBD1 TRBJ1-5 TRBV15 NA TGTGCCACCAGCAGAAGACGGACAGGCCACAATCAGCCCCAGCATTTT CATSRRRTGHNQPQHF
NA TRBJ2-3 TRBV5-6 NA TGTGCCAGCAGCAAGGATTGGCAGGCGTACCCGTCAGATGCGCAGTATTTT CASSKDWQAYPSDAQYF
NA TRBJ2-6 TRBV20-1 NA TGCAGTGCTAGAGAAGAAGACTCTGGGGCCAACGTCCTGACTTTC CSAREEDSGANVLTF
TRBD1 TRBJ2-7 TRBV11-2 NA TGTGCCAGCAGCTTATTGTCTGGGGACAGGGGGTACGAGCAGTACTTC CASSLLSGDRGYEQYF
NA TRBJ2-6 TRBV20-1 NA TGCAGTGCTAGTTCTCGGCTCTCTGGGGCCAACGTCCTGACTTTC CSASSRLSGANVLTF
TRBD1 TRBJ2-5 TRBV7-8 many TGTGCCAGCAGCCCAACAGGGGCCAACCAAGAGACCCAGTACTTC CASSPTGANQETQYF
TRBD2 TRBJ2-7 TRBV7-2 once TGTGCCAGCAGCCCTCTAGCGGGGGGGCGAAGTGAGCAGTACTTC CASSPLAGGRSEQYF
NA TRBJ1-1 TRBV4-3 NA TGCGCCAGCAGCCAGGCCCTTGGGGGATTAGCTCCTGAAGCTTTCTTT CASSQALGGLAPEAFF
NA TRBJ2-7 TRBV20-1 few TGCAGTGCTAGAAAGTGGCAAGGGGCCTACGAGCAGTACTTC CSARKWQGAYEQYF
NA TRBJ1-6 TRBV6-1 many TGTGCCACCCAGGGCGGTAATTCACCCCTCCACTTT CATQGGNSPLHF
NA TRBJ2-2 TRBV7-9 NA TGTGCCAGCAGCCCCCGTTTTCAGCTTGAAAGTCCATCTAACACCGGGGAGCTGTTTTTT CASSPRFQLESPSNTGELFF
TRBD2 TRBJ2-3 TRBV5-6 NA TGTGCCAGCAGCTTGTGGGGGACTAGTCCCACAGATACGCAGTATTTT CASSLWGTSPTDTQYF
NA TRBJ2-3 TRBV4-1 once TGCGCCAGCAGCCAAGTTGGGAGCACAGATACGCAGTATTTT CASSQVGSTDTQYF
TRBD1 TRBJ2-7 TRBV11-2 NA TGTGCCAGCCGCATTAGGGGGCGCGAGCAGTACTTC CASRIRGREQYF
NA TRBJ1-1 TRBV20-1 few TGCAGTGCTCAAAAAGGGGGGGTGAACACTGAAGCTTTCTTT CSAQKGGVNTEAFF
NA TRBJ2-7 TRBV12-3/TRBV12-4 few TGTGCCAGCAGTTTGGTGGGGGAGAGCTCCTACGAGCAGTACTTC CASSLVGESSYEQYF
NA TRBJ1-1 TRBV28 NA TGTGCCAGCAGACTAGAGGAATACACTGAAGCTTTCTTT CASRLEEYTEAFF
TRBD2 TRBJ2-1 TRBV7-8 NA TGTGCCAGCAGCTTAGGCTCTAGCGGGCTGGGTGAGCAGTTCTTC CASSLGSSGLGEQFF
NA TRBJ2-7 TRBV28 NA TGTGCCAGCAGTGTCGGGGGAAGGCTGGCCTATACCGAGCAGTACTTC CASSVGGRLAYTEQYF
NA TRBJ2-2 TRBV28 NA TGTGCCAGCAGTTTATTTAGGGGACTCAACACCGGGGAGCTGTTTTTT CASSLFRGLNTGELFF
NA TRBJ2-3 TRBV11-3 NA TGTGCCAGCAGCGGCCGACCTAAGGGGCCGGGCGCAGATACGCAGTATTTT CASSGRPKGPGADTQYF
TRBD2 TRBJ2-7 TRBV3-1 NA TGTGCCAGCAGTGGGGGAGGGAACTACGAGCAGTACTTC CASSGGGNYEQYF
NA TRBJ2-3 TRBV7-2 few TGTGCCAGCAGCTTAGGGTCCCATACGCAGTATTTT CASSLGSHTQYF
NA TRBJ1-1 TRBV6-1 NA TGTGCCAGCAGTGATTATAACAGACAAGCTTTCTTT CASSDYNRQAFF
NA TRBJ2-3 TRBV29-1 many TGCAGCGGCGGGGCGCGAGGGGCCGTCGATACGCAGTATTTT CSGGARGAVDTQYF
TRBD1 TRBJ1-4 TRBV12-3/TRBV12-4 few TGTGCCAGCAGTCCCCAGGGGGCTCCCAGCGAAAAACTGTTTTTT CASSPQGAPSEKLFF
TRBD1 TRBJ2-2 TRBV20-1 few TGCAGTGCCAGTTCCACAGGGGGCGTCGGGGAGCTGTTTTTT CSASSTGGVGELFF